These 14 T cell receptor beta chains share one sample of origin, sequenced in a study of beta chain features in type 1 diabetes. Expressed TCRB transcripts were sequenced after all isolated RNA was converted to cDNA. The table came from immunoSEQ multiplex PCR; TCRdb's copy has only in-frame clones and leaves some out. The sample lists 900,000 or so clones, roughly a sixth occurring once. The material sequenced was naive CD4+ T cells from blood. The receptor set was obtained from a woman aged 18-35 years in good health.

This clone was detected a few times. The chain combines TRBV6-6 with TRBJ2-2, with a possible D match to TRBD2 (6 bases). CDR1 MNHNY and CDR2 SVGAGI come from the germline V gene (reference sequence). This CDR3 region has 13 residues. V shed 2 bases and J shed 6 bases, with 7 bases lying between them. CDR3 DNA sequence: TGTGCCAGCAGTTACACGGGGGCCGGGGAGCTGTTTTTT. This gives the protein CASSYTGAGELFF.

The chain uses TRBV9 and TRBJ1-1, with D tentatively TRBD1 (6 bases). The CDR3 length is 17 residues. The ends were cut back, 4 bases at V and 0 bases at J, with 19 bases in the middle. CDR1 and CDR2 (germline): SGDLS, YYNGEE. The CDR3 DNA reads as TGTGCCAGCAGCCAATTAATAGGTCGGGGGCTGAACACTGAAGCTTTCTTT. This encodes CASSQLIGRGLNTEAFF. Drawing the rest from reference TRBV9 and TRBJ1-1, the complete variable domain is DSGVTQTPKHLITATGQRVTLRCSPRSGDLSVYWYQQSLDQGLQFLIQYYNGEERAKGNILERFSAQQFPDLHSELNLSSLELGDSALYFCASSQLIGRGLNTEAFFGQGTRLTVV.

This clone was seen a handful of times. This rearrangement joins TRBV5-1 to TRBJ2-1; D might be TRBD2 (5 bases). The CDR3 loop spans 15 amino acids. V was pared by 0 bases and J by 2 bases, with 9 bases between. Germline CDR1 reads SGHRS; CDR2 reads YFSETQ. The CDR3: CASSLALLAYNEQFF. CDR3 in DNA: TGCGCCAGCAGCTTGGCCCTACTAGCCTACAATGAGCAGTTCTTC.

This clone was detected only once. The V gene is TRBV23-1, the J gene TRBJ2-7; D gene ambiguous. TRBV23-1 is an open reading frame whose function is uncertain. Trimming took 7 bases from V and 5 from J, leaving 27 bases between them. The CDR3 length is 17 residues. The CDR3 DNA reads TGCGCCAGCACATCCTCTCAAGTCGTAAAGGGTTCAAACGAGCAGTACTTC. It yields the protein CASTSSQVVKGSNEQYF.

In its sample, this clone was seen a few times. The CDR3 loop reads CASSVAQLAETQYF. The DNA of the CDR3 is TGTGCCAGCAGCGTAGCTCAACTAGCGGAGACCCAGTACTTC. V usage is TRBV9 and J usage is TRBJ2-5; 7 nucleotides line up with TRBD2. CDR1 is SGDLS, CDR2 YYNGEE, per germline. The ends lost 0 bases at V and 5 bases at J; junction bases unmatched: 4. The CDR3 contains 14 residues.

This clone showed up just a few times. The rearrangement joins TRBV7-9 to TRBJ2-1; possible D gene TRBD2, 6 bases. Looked up from germline, CDR1 is SEHNR and CDR2 is FQNEAQ (reference sequence). The CDR3 runs to 14 residues. Trimming removed 3 bases from V and 5 bases from J, with 11 bases in between. Here the CDR3 reads CASSFIGGNNEQFF. The DNA for the CDR3 is TGTGCCAGCAGCTTTATAGGCGGGAACAATGAGCAGTTCTTC.

This clone was detected only a few times. The CDR3 coding sequence is TGTGCCAGCAGCCTTGGGACAGGAGGGACTGGAAACACCATATATTTT. Translation: CASSLGTGGTGNTIYF. The genes are TRBV7-6 and TRBJ1-3; 8 nucleotides line up with TRBD1. J lost 2 bases, V lost 5 bases, and 8 bases had no gene match. The CDR3 has 16 residues. Germline V gives CDR1 SGHVS, CDR2 FNYEAQ. Drawing the rest from reference TRBV7-6 and TRBJ1-3, the complete variable domain is GAGVSQSPRYKVTKRGQDVALRCDPISGHVSLYWYRQALGQGPEFLTYFNYEAQQDKSGLPNDRFSAERPEGSISTLTIQRTEQRDSAMYRCASSLGTGGTGNTIYFGEGSWLTVV.

This clone was found a few times. The chain combines TRBV20-1 with TRBJ2-7, with D perhaps given as TRBD1 or TRBD2 (6 bases each). The CDR3 is 11 amino acids. V was pared by 7 bases and J by 2 bases, with 9 bases between. Germline V gives CDR1 DFQATT, CDR2 SNEGSKA (reference sequence). The CDR3 is CSGGDTYEQYF. The CDR3 DNA reads TGCAGTGGGGGGGACACCTACGAGCAGTACTTC.

This clone occurred a few times. V gene TRBV7-2 combines with J gene TRBJ2-1; 8 bases agree with TRBD2. Trimming at V came to 2 bases and at J to 8 bases, leaving 11 bases not matched to a gene. The germline gives CDR1 SGHTA, CDR2 FQGNSA. The CDR3 has 16 amino acids. The chain's CDR3 is CASSLLGAGVIDEQFF. In DNA, the CDR3 is TGTGCCAGCAGCTTACTTGGAGCGGGAGTGATTGATGAGCAGTTCTTC.

This chain uses TRBV7-2 with TRBJ1-5; D ambiguous. Germline CDR1 and CDR2: SGHTA and FQGNSA. V lost 4 bases to trimming and J lost 3 bases, with 10 bases between them. The CDR3 totals 14 residues. This CDR3 is CASSSTDYNQPQHF. CDR3 DNA sequence: TGTGCCAGCAGCTCAACAGACTACAATCAGCCCCAGCATTTT.

J is TRBJ2-1 and V is TRBV19; possible D gene TRBD1, 6 bases. Per the germline V gene, CDR1 is LNHDA and CDR2 is SQIVND (reference sequence). V gave up 7 bases and J gave up 9 bases, with 16 bases separating them. CDR3 length: 13 amino acids. The DNA of the CDR3 is TGTGCCAGTAACCCACAGGGTCTCGGTGAGCAGTTCTTC. Residues: CASNPQGLGEQFF.

The CDR3 protein is CASSLFAVNTEAFF. The CDR3 DNA reads TGTGCCAGCAGCTTATTCGCTGTGAACACTGAAGCTTTCTTT. The V and J genes are TRBV7-2 and TRBJ1-1; no clear D. Trimming took 2 bases from V and 0 from J, leaving 7 bases between them. CDR3 length equals 14 residues. Germline-derived CDR1 and CDR2 are SGHTA and FQGNSA.

This clone occurred a few times. The rearrangement links TRBV29-1 to TRBJ2-3, with TRBD2 matching over 7 bases. The CDR3 consists of 13 residues. Germline V gives CDR1 SQVTM, CDR2 ANQGSEA. V was clipped by 5 bases and J by 0 bases; unmatched bases: 2. The chain's CDR3 is CSVLAASTDTQYF. CDR3 DNA: TGCAGCGTTCTAGCGGCTAGCACAGATACGCAGTATTTT.

The chain employs TRBV7-3 and TRBJ1-2; D may be TRBD1 (6 bases). This CDR3 has 14 residues. Trimming took 5 bases from V and 4 from J, leaving 14 bases between them. The V gene's germline CDR1 is SGHTA and CDR2 FQGTGA. The CDR3 nucleotides are TGTGCCAGCAGCGCCGGGACATCGGGCTATGGCTACACCTTC. Its translation: CASSAGTSGYGYTF.